The clone carrying this TCR beta chain was found many times. The antigen is undetermined. The data were taken from a study of neurological immune-mediated disorders. Study conclusions and caveats: Sharing of CDR3 amino acid sequences among expanded clones across subjects was absent, suggesting private repertoires in all groups.

Synthesis of cDNA was performed by 5'RACE using 10-nucleotide random UMIs. TCRdb fed the 5' RACE reads into MiXCR, producing one record per CDR3 protein. The sample lists about 49,000 distinct CDR3 sequences; approximately 11% were seen once. This CDR3 spans 15 amino acids. Trimming removed 1 base from V and 3 bases from J, with 11 bases in between. The time point here: longitudinal time-point 1 (baseline). 2 million unsorted PBMCs were stored in RNAlater at -80 °C before RNA extraction. Source material: PBMCs. The TCR originated in a middle-aged woman in good health. V is TRBV12-3 or TRBV12-4 and J is TRBJ2-3, with a tentative D call TRBD2 (6 bases). DNA of the CDR3: TGTGCCAGCAGTTTAGGGCTAGGGAGGACAGATACGCAGTATTTT. Protein product: CASSLGLGRTDTQYF.